The 25 T cell receptor beta chains presented below share a single source sample, sequenced in a study of T-cell memory formation after mild COVID-19. TCRdb processed the 5' RACE reads anew with MiXCR; each CDR3 protein has one entry. In the table there are 350,000 to 500,000 distinct CDR3 sequences, about a quarter of which are singletons. Sequenced sample: PBMCs or a T cell subset sorted from them (not recorded which). The source of these receptors is an adult woman who had mild COVID-19 (a few samples of this study predate the infection). Cell type and time point are not known.

The table lists this clonotype with many counts. The V call is TRBV12-3 or TRBV12-4, the J call TRBJ2-5, with D possibly TRBD2 on 5 matching bases. The CDR3 loop spans 11 amino acids. V was trimmed by 5 bases and J by 10 bases, leaving 11 bases between them. CDR3 in DNA: TGTGCCAGCAGTCTAATAGGGAGCCAGTACTTC. This encodes CASSLIGSQYF.

The CDR3 region has the DNA TGTGCCAGCAGTGAATCTCACAGAAGCACAGATACGCAGTATTTT. This translates into CASSESHRSTDTQYF. The chain joins TRBV25-1 to TRBJ2-3, with no clear D. The CDR3 spans 15 residues. The V and J ends lost 1 base and 0 bases respectively, with 8 bases between them. Germline V gene sequence: CDR1 MGHDK, CDR2 SYGVNS.

This chain links TRBV20-1 with TRBJ2-2; either TRBD1 or TRBD2 may fit D (5 bases each). The CDR3 consists of 15 residues. Trimming stripped 2 bases from V and 5 bases from J, with 15 bases between. Germline V CDR1 and CDR2: DFQATT, SNEGSKA (reference sequence). The CDR3 region is CSARSVGRETGELFF. CDR3 bases: TGCAGTGCTAGAAGTGTGGGCAGGGAGACCGGGGAGCTGTTTTTT.

This clonotype appeared a few times. The chain has TRBV19 and TRBJ1-5, with 7 bases identical to TRBD1. The CDR3 is 19 amino acids. Per germline, CDR1 LNHDA and CDR2 SQIVND (reference sequence). V was clipped by 5 bases and J by 1 base; unmatched bases: 17. CDR3 sequence: CASSLQGQSLDPSNQPQHF. The CDR3 nucleotides read TGTGCCAGTAGTCTACAGGGACAGAGCCTGGACCCGAGCAATCAGCCCCAGCATTTT.

This chain uses TRBV30 with TRBJ1-1; weak D call: TRBD1 (5 bases). The germline V gene has CDR1 GTSNPN and CDR2 SVGIG (reference sequence). This CDR3 is 13 amino acids long. Deletions cut 3 bases from V and 4 bases from J, with 12 bases between. The CDR3 protein is CAWRSGWGTEAFF. The CDR3, as DNA: TGTGCCTGGAGATCAGGGTGGGGCACTGAAGCTTTCTTT.

This chain uses TRBV7-9 with TRBJ1-1, with a tentative D call TRBD1 (5 bases). Trimming took off 2 bases at V and 4 bases at J, with 8 bases between the two ends. This CDR3 has 13 residues. Germline CDR1 reads SEHNR; CDR2 reads FQNEAQ (reference sequence). Written as DNA, the CDR3 is TGTGCCAGCAGCTTACTGCAGGGCACTGAAGCTTTCTTT. This translates into CASSLLQGTEAFF.

The sample holds a few counts of this clonotype. The chain combines TRBV7-6 with TRBJ1-2; TRBD1 aligns across 7 bases. Germline V gene lookup returns CDR1 SGHVS and CDR2 FNYEAQ. V shed 1 base and J 2 bases; nucleotides not matched to a gene: 10. The CDR3 runs to 17 residues. The DNA of the CDR3 is TGTGCCAGCAGCTTAGGGGCAGGGGGGAACGTAAACTATGGCTACACCTTC. It yields the protein CASSLGAGGNVNYGYTF.

This chain joins TRBV11-2 and TRBJ2-6; TRBD1 aligns across 8 bases. This CDR3 spans 17 amino acids. Per the germline V gene, CDR1 is SGHAT and CDR2 is FQNNGV. V shed 6 bases, J shed 1 base, and the junction held 8 bases outside the gene matches. CDR3 residues: CASRGQGASSGANVLTF. Written as DNA, the CDR3 is TGTGCCAGCAGGGGTCAGGGGGCCTCATCTGGGGCCAACGTCCTGACTTTC. Variable domain in full (rest from reference TRBV11-2 and TRBJ2-6): EAGVAQSPRYKIIEKRQSVAFWCNPISGHATLYWYQQILGQGPKLLIQFQNNGVVDDSQLPKDRFSAERLKGVDSTLKIQPAKLEDSAVYLCASRGQGASSGANVLTFGAGSRLTVL.

This clonotype occurred a few times. J is TRBJ1-5 and V is TRBV3-1, with 8 bases lining up with TRBD1. The J segment lost 7 bases and the V segment lost 5 bases, leaving 7 bases of the junction unmatched. Germline V gene data show CDR1 as LGHDT and CDR2 as YNNKEL (reference sequence). CDR3 size: 14 residues. CDR3 in DNA: TGTGCCAGCAGCTCCCGACAGGGGCAACAGCCCCAGCATTTT. Its translation: CASSSRQGQQPQHF. The entire variable domain, with the rest obtained from reference TRBV3-1 and TRBJ1-5, is as follows: DTAVSQTPKYLVTQMGNDKSIKCEQNLGHDTMYWYKQDSKKFLKIMFSYNNKELIINETVPNRFSPKSPDKAHLNLHINSLELGDSAVYFCASSSRQGQQPQHFGDGTRLSIL.

The chain recombines TRBV6-6 with TRBJ2-3; no clear D. Germline lookup yields CDR1 MNHNY and CDR2 SVGAGI (reference sequence). Trimming removed 7 bases at V and 5 bases at J, with 4 bases between. The CDR3 covers 10 residues. The CDR3 DNA reads as TGTGCCAGCAAGGAAGATACGCAGTATTTT. Protein: CASKEDTQYF.

The rearrangement links TRBV20-1 to TRBJ2-7; D is possibly TRBD1 (6 bases). The V end lost 6 bases, the J end lost 0 bases, and 12 bases lay between the germline ends. This CDR3 spans 13 amino acids. Germline CDR1 DFQATT, CDR2 SNEGSKA (reference sequence). The CDR3 spells CSAQDSHSYEQYF. The CDR3 nucleotides are TGCAGTGCCCAGGACAGCCACTCCTACGAGCAGTACTTC.

This sequence joins TRBV29-1 and TRBJ2-1; D may be TRBD2 (6 bases). The CDR3 covers 13 residues. Germline assignment: CDR1 SQVTM and CDR2 ANQGSEA. The germline V and J ends were trimmed by 0 bases and 9 bases, with 12 bases remaining between them. As DNA, the CDR3 is TGCAGCGTTGAAGATGGGCGGGGAGGTGAGCAGTTCTTC. This encodes CSVEDGRGGEQFF.

This clonotype was picked up a small number of times. The chain combines TRBV29-1 with TRBJ1-2, with TRBD1 matching over 7 bases. CDR3 length: 12 amino acids. V dropped 2 bases and J dropped 8; count of bases not matched to a gene: 5. Per the germline V gene, CDR1 is SQVTM and CDR2 is ANQGSEA. CDR3 region: CSVERQGGGYTF. CDR3 coding DNA: TGCAGCGTTGAAAGACAGGGAGGCGGCTACACCTTC.

This clonotype was picked up a small number of times. The V and J genes are TRBV12-3 or TRBV12-4 and TRBJ2-2; TRBD2 matches at 8 bases. This CDR3 contains 15 residues. V gave up 7 bases and J gave up 4 bases; unmatched junction bases: 8. Here the CDR3 reads CASTASGRGTGELFF. Written as DNA, the CDR3 is TGTGCCAGCACCGCTAGCGGGCGAGGCACCGGGGAGCTGTTTTTT.

This chain joins TRBV11-2 and TRBJ2-7; D may correspond to TRBD1 or TRBD2 (5 bases each). The germline V gene has CDR1 SGHAT and CDR2 FQNNGV. Trimming removed 2 bases from V and 4 bases from J, with 12 bases in between. This CDR3 has 14 residues. Here the CDR3 DNA reads TGTGCCAGCAGCTTAAGGGCTGGGGGATACGAGCAGTACTTC. It yields the protein CASSLRAGGYEQYF.

In its sample, this clonotype was seen a few times. The chain combines TRBV20-1 with TRBJ2-1, with a possible D match to TRBD1 (5 bases). Trimming cost V 3 bases and J 1 base, with 10 bases left between them. This CDR3 region has 14 residues. The germline CDR1 and CDR2 sequences are DFQATT and SNEGSKA (reference sequence). The chain's CDR3 is CSARVRTSYNEQFF. The DNA for the CDR3 is TGCAGTGCTAGGGTCCGGACATCCTACAATGAGCAGTTCTTC.

V is TRBV11-2 and J is TRBJ1-1, with D unresolved. The CDR3 runs 17 residues. V lost 5 bases and J lost 4, with 23 bases in between. Germline assignment: CDR1 SGHAT and CDR2 FQNNGV. The CDR3 loop is CASSPAFYVVGSTEAFF. The CDR3 DNA reads as TGTGCCAGCAGCCCCGCCTTTTATGTTGTGGGAAGCACTGAAGCTTTCTTT. The full variable domain, rest sourced from reference TRBV11-2 and TRBJ1-1, is EAGVAQSPRYKIIEKRQSVAFWCNPISGHATLYWYQQILGQGPKLLIQFQNNGVVDDSQLPKDRFSAERLKGVDSTLKIQPAKLEDSAVYLCASSPAFYVVGSTEAFFGQGTRLTVV.

The rearrangement links TRBV28 to TRBJ2-7; D tentatively fits TRBD1 or TRBD2 (6 bases each). The CDR3 runs to 13 residues. The V end lost 7 bases, the J end lost 3 bases, and 13 bases lay between the germline ends. Germline V lookup: CDR1 MDHEN, CDR2 SYDVKM. The CDR3, as DNA: TGTGCCAGCAAGACGGGGGCGGTCTACGAGCAGTACTTC. This encodes CASKTGAVYEQYF.

This chain links TRBV6-2 or TRBV6-3 with TRBJ2-7; D not certain. This CDR3 is built from 12 residues. V lost 5 bases and J 7 bases, leaving 12 bases between the germline ends. Germline V gene sequence: CDR1 MNHEY, CDR2 SVGEGT. CDR3 bases: TGTGCCAGCAGTGAGATCGTCCCGGAGCAGTACTTC. As protein: CASSEIVPEQYF.

There are a few counts of this clonotype. This rearrangement joins TRBV4-2 to TRBJ2-7; 7 bases fit TRBD1. With 5 bases clipped from V and 0 bases from J, the junction kept 7 bases outside the gene matches. The germline V gene has CDR1 LGHNA and CDR2 YNFKEQ. The CDR3 consists of 15 residues. The CDR3 is CASSGRQGSSYEQYF. CDR3 sequence (DNA): TGTGCCAGCAGCGGACGACAGGGCAGCTCCTACGAGCAGTACTTC.

This clonotype was picked up a small number of times. This chain uses TRBV3-1 with TRBJ1-2; the D gene is possibly TRBD1 (5 bases). The germline CDR1 and CDR2 sequences are LGHDT and YNNKEL (reference sequence). The CDR3 sequence is 14 residues long. V lost 4 bases and J 2 bases, leaving 11 bases between the germline ends. In DNA form, the CDR3 reads TGTGCCAGCAGCCCCGAAGGGGCGAACTATGGCTACACCTTC. It codes for CASSPEGANYGYTF.

This clonotype turned up a few times. In nucleotides, the CDR3 is TGTGCCATCAGTGCCCGGGACAGGGGGAACTATGGCTACACCTTC. Translating gives CAISARDRGNYGYTF. The chain couples TRBV10-3 to TRBJ1-2; 11 bases fit TRBD1. V gave up 4 bases and J gave up 2 bases; unmatched junction bases: 3. From germline, CDR1 is ENHRY and CDR2 SYGVKD. CDR3 length: 15 residues.

A few counts support this clonotype. The chain has TRBV5-1 and TRBJ2-7; D not certain. There are 13 residues in the CDR3. Trimming took 0 bases from V and 4 from J, leaving 8 bases between them. Germline values: CDR1 SGHRS, CDR2 YFSETQ. CDR3 DNA sequence: TGCGCCAGCAGCTTGGATTCCGAGTACGAGCAGTACTTC. Translated, it gives CASSLDSEYEQYF. Complete variable domain (other parts from reference TRBV5-1 and TRBJ2-7): KAGVTQTPRYLIKTRGQQVTLSCSPISGHRSVSWYQQTPGQGLQFLFEYFSETQRNKGNFPGRFSGRQFSNSRSEMNVSTLELGDSALYLCASSLDSEYEQYFGPGTRLTVT.

The chain recombines TRBV7-3 with TRBJ1-1, with D unclear. From germline, CDR1 is SGHTA and CDR2 FQGTGA. The CDR3 is 15 amino acids. V was clipped by 5 bases and J by 1 base, with 14 bases between them. DNA of the CDR3: TGTGCCAGCAGCCCCAGACCCCAAAGGAACACTGAAGCTTTCTTT. Amino acids: CASSPRPQRNTEAFF.

This rearrangement joins TRBV5-6 to TRBJ1-5; maybe TRBD1 (6 bases). The germline V gene encodes CDR1 SGHDT and CDR2 YYEEEE. The length of the CDR3 is 14 residues. V lost 0 bases, J lost 5 bases, and 9 bases lay in between. The CDR3 nucleotides are TGTGCCAGCAGCTTGGGACAGGCAGATCAGCCCCAGCATTTT. Residues: CASSLGQADQPQHF.